The 18 T cell receptor beta chains below all came from one sample that was sequenced in a study of cytomegalovirus exposure and HLA in healthy donors. PCR primers comprised 60 Vbeta and 13 Jbeta primers. Sequencing used immunoSEQ multiplex PCR; TCRdb keeps in-frame clones, though not all of them. The data hold 150,000 to 200,000 clones, with 60% to 80% observed a single time. Sequenced input: PBMCs. These receptors originate from a man between 50 and 59 years old in good health and CMV-seropositive.

This chain joins TRBV5-1 and TRBJ1-4; 11 positions match TRBD1. CDR3 length: 15 residues. Germline V CDR1 and CDR2: SGHRS, YFSETQ. Trimming took 7 bases from V and 6 from J; bases not matched to a gene: 8. CDR3 protein: CASGAGTGGHEKLFF. For the CDR3, the DNA is TGCGCCAGCGGAGCCGGGACAGGGGGTCATGAAAAACTGTTTTTT.

This sequence joins TRBV27 and TRBJ1-2; 7 bases agree with TRBD1. CDR1 is MNHEY, CDR2 SMNVEV, per germline (reference sequence). V trimming: 4 bases; J trimming: 1 base; junction bases outside the gene matches: 15. The CDR3 is 18 residues long. CDR3 DNA sequence: TGTGCCAGCAGTTCCTTACCTATTCGACAGGGTATTAACTATGGCTACACCTTC. Encoded protein: CASSSLPIRQGINYGYTF.

This chain connects TRBV11-2 to TRBJ1-3; D ambiguous. The CDR3 extends over 16 amino acids. The germline CDR1 and CDR2 sequences are SGHAT and FQNNGV. Trimming cost V 1 base and J 0 bases, with 10 bases left between them. The chain's CDR3 is CASSLGTGNSGNTIYF. CDR3 coding DNA: TGTGCCAGCAGCTTAGGAACGGGGAACTCTGGAAACACCATATATTTT.

V gene TRBV5-5 combines with J gene TRBJ1-5; tentative D call: TRBD1 (5 bases). The germline V gene encodes CDR1 SGHKS and CDR2 YYEKEE (reference sequence). CDR3 length: 15 residues. The V end lost 1 base, the J end lost 0 bases, and 8 bases lay between the germline ends. The CDR3 loop reads CASSLQGNSNQPQHF. The DNA for the CDR3 is TGTGCCAGCAGCTTGCAGGGAAATAGCAATCAGCCCCAGCATTTT.

The chain carries TRBV19 and TRBJ1-4; D is uncertain. The CDR3 spans 17 residues. The V gene's germline CDR1 is LNHDA and CDR2 SQIVND (reference sequence). The V end lost 5 bases, the J end lost 4 bases, and 20 bases lay between the germline ends. The CDR3 sequence is CASSDYTGPGGNEKLFF. The CDR3 DNA follows: TGTGCCAGTAGTGACTACACCGGACCCGGAGGTAATGAAAAACTGTTTTTT.

CDR3 sequence: CASSIWDRGAQPQHF. The CDR3 coding sequence is TGTGCCAGTAGTATATGGGACAGGGGAGCCCAGCCCCAGCATTTT. The rearrangement joins TRBV19 to TRBJ1-5; 10 bases match TRBD1. Germline CDR1 reads LNHDA; CDR2 reads SQIVND (reference sequence). The ends lost 2 bases at V and 7 bases at J; junction bases unmatched: 5. CDR3 length: 15 residues.

This clone was recorded once. One end of the junction fails to match germline, which may point to a read error. The chain carries TRBV13 and TRBJ2-5; the D gene is possibly TRBD1 (5 bases). CDR3 size: 17 residues. Germline V lookup: CDR1 PRHDT, CDR2 FYEKMQ (reference sequence). The CDR3 sequence is CASSLPSRGAIQGTQYF. The CDR3, as DNA: TGTGCCAGCAGCTTACCCTCTAGGGGTGCTATACAAGGGACCCAGTACTTC. Looking up the rest from reference TRBV13 and TRBJ2-5 gives the full variable domain: AAGVIQSPRHLIKEKRETATLKCYPIPRHDTVYWYQQGPGQDPQFLISFYEKMQSDKGSIPDRFSAQQFSDYHSELNMSSLELGDSALYFCASSLPSRGAIQGTQYFGPGTRLLVL.

The chain couples TRBV4-2 to TRBJ1-2, with 11 bases fitting TRBD1. Germline CDR1 reads LGHNA; CDR2 reads YNFKEQ. This CDR3 is 17 amino acids long. Unmatched junction bases numbered 14, after V lost 8 bases and J lost 3 bases. DNA of the CDR3: TGTGCCAGCGCTCCGGGACAGGGGGTTCCAAGGGACTATGGCTACACCTTC. Translation gives CASAPGQGVPRDYGYTF.

The V gene is TRBV2, the J gene TRBJ2-2, with 7 positions matching TRBD1. This CDR3 is built from 14 residues. V trimming: 3 bases; J trimming: 4 bases; junction bases outside the gene matches: 2. Germline loops: CDR1 SNHLY, CDR2 FYNNEI. The CDR3 nucleotides read TGTGCCAGCAGTGACCGGGACAGCACCGGGGAGCTGTTTTTT. Its protein is CASSDRDSTGELFF.

The chain couples TRBV2 to TRBJ2-1, with a weak D call TRBD2 (6 bases). The V end lost 6 bases, the J end lost 9 bases, and 27 bases lay between the germline ends. CDR1 is SNHLY and CDR2 is FYNNEI in the germline V gene. CDR3 length: 17 residues. The CDR3 region has the DNA TGTGCCAGCAGCAGACCCGACGGGACTTCCCATAAGGGTGAGCAGTTCTTC. Its protein is CASSRPDGTSHKGEQFF. Full variable domain (remainder filled in from reference TRBV2 and TRBJ2-1): EPEVTQTPSHQVTQMGQEVILRCVPISNHLYFYWYRQILGQKVEFLVSFYNNEISEKSEIFDDQFSVERPDGSNFTLKIRSTKLEDSAMYFCASSRPDGTSHKGEQFFGPGTRLTVL.

J is TRBJ1-2 and V is TRBV7-9; tentatively, D is TRBD1 (5 bases). Trimming pared 5 bases from V and 4 bases from J, leaving 14 bases between. CDR3 length: 14 amino acids. In germline, CDR1 is SEHNR, CDR2 FQNEAQ (reference sequence). The CDR3 region has the DNA TGTGCCAGCAGCCCCACCGACAGCTTCTATGGCTACACCTTC. Translating it yields CASSPTDSFYGYTF.

The rearrangement joins TRBV7-9 to TRBJ1-1; a possible D gene is TRBD1 (6 bases). The CDR3 spans 17 residues. V was shortened by 1 base and J by 3 bases, with 18 bases between the two germline ends. The germline CDR1 and CDR2 sequences are SEHNR and FQNEAQ (reference sequence). DNA for the CDR3: TGTGCCAGCAGCTTAGGCCGGCGGGGGGCAGGGCACACTGAAGCTTTCTTT. Amino acid sequence: CASSLGRRGAGHTEAFF.

J is TRBJ2-5 and V is TRBV10-3; 8 bases agree with TRBD1. With the DNA end fitting TRBJ2-7 better, the J assignment may be wrong. This CDR3 has 18 residues. Germline CDR1 and CDR2: ENHRY and SYGVKD. The CDR3 protein is CAISESDYRGQADYEQYF. CDR3 DNA: TGTGCCATCAGTGAGTCTGATTATAGGGGACAGGCAGACTACGAGCAGTACTTC.

V and J are TRBV9 and TRBJ2-5, with 8 bases identical to TRBD2. This CDR3 has 15 amino acids. Germline V gives CDR1 SGDLS, CDR2 YYNGEE. Germline trimming cut 5 bases from V and 4 bases from J; bases unmatched to any gene: 10. In nucleotides, the CDR3 is TGTGCCAGCAGTTCCGGACTAGCTTCTGGAGAGACCCAGTACTTC. Amino acids: CASSSGLASGETQYF.

V usage is TRBV6-5 and J usage is TRBJ2-3; D might be TRBD2 (5 bases). In germline, CDR1 is MNHEY, CDR2 SVGAGI. Trimming took off 6 bases at V and 3 bases at J, with 7 bases between the two ends. The CDR3 contains 12 residues. The CDR3 DNA is TGTGCCAGCAGGAGGGAGACAGATACGCAGTATTTT. Amino acid sequence: CASRRETDTQYF.

Worth noting for this clone: Other DNA sequences in this sample translate to the same CDR3. This chain uses TRBV28 with TRBJ1-1, with D possibly matching TRBD1 (5 bases). With 5 bases removed from V and 3 bases from J, the gap between germline ends came to 16 bases. The germline gives CDR1 MDHEN, CDR2 SYDVKM. The CDR3 runs 15 residues. The CDR3 loop is CASSIPGFLDTEAFF. CDR3 coding DNA: TGTGCCAGCAGTATACCAGGGTTCTTGGACACTGAAGCTTTCTTT.

The J gene is TRBJ1-2, the V gene TRBV19; D uncertain. Trimming shortened V by 0 bases and J by 2 bases, and 7 bases separated the two germline ends. CDR3 length: 14 residues. Germline CDR1 reads LNHDA; CDR2 reads SQIVND (reference sequence). The CDR3: CASSIDGKNYGYTF. For the CDR3, the DNA is TGTGCCAGTAGTATAGACGGGAAGAACTATGGCTACACCTTC.

The rearrangement joins TRBV11-1 to TRBJ2-7, with 13 bases identical to TRBD2. The CDR3 is made up of 18 amino acids. Germline values: CDR1 SGHAT, CDR2 FQDESV (reference sequence). The trim removed 4 bases at V and 0 bases at J, leaving 9 bases unmatched. The CDR3 nucleotides read TGTGCCAGCAGCTCACCAAGGACTAGCGGGGGCCTCTCCTACGAGCAGTACTTC. It yields the protein CASSSPRTSGGLSYEQYF.